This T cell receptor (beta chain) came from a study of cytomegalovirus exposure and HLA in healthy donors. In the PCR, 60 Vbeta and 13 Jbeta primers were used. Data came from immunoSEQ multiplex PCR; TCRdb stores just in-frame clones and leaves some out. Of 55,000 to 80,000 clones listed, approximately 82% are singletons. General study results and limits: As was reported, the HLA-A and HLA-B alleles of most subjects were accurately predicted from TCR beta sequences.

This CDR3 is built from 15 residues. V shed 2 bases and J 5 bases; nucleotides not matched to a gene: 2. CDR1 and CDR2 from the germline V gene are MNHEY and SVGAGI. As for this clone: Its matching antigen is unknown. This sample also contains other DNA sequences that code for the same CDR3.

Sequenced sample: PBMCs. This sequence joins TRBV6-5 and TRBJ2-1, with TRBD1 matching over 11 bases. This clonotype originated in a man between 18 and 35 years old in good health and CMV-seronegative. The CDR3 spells CASSYGTGGNNEQFF. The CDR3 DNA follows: TGTGCCAGCAGTTACGGGACAGGGGGTAACAATGAGCAGTTCTTC.